One sample yielded the 23 T cell receptor beta chains listed below, sequenced in a study of cytomegalovirus exposure and HLA in healthy donors (dated by TCRdb to between 2016 and 2019). Library preparation used the immunoSEQ multiplex PCR assay. This immuneACCESS table, as held by TCRdb, lists in-frame sequences with V and J called but not all clones. Of the missing ones, under half trace to an unresolved V gene in checked studies; the others have no known cause. The sample table holds about 170,000 clones, of which 80% to 90% were seen once. Approximately 2.2% of the sample is in the top ten clones. Material for sequencing was PBMCs. Source of these receptors: a woman in her late teens or twenties in good health and CMV-seronegative.

The chain recombines TRBV29-1 with TRBJ2-3; TRBD1 agrees at 7 bases. The germline V gene encodes CDR1 SQVTM and CDR2 ANQGSEA. The CDR3 extends over 16 amino acids. Trimming took 0 bases from V and 6 from J; bases not matched to a gene: 12. CDR3 sequence reads: CSVEDPRQGARDTQYF. The CDR3 nucleotides are TGCAGCGTTGAAGACCCCCGACAGGGCGCTCGCGATACGCAGTATTTT.

The chain is built from TRBV6-4 and TRBJ1-2; TRBD1 aligns across 9 bases. Germline-derived CDR1 and CDR2 are MRHNA and SNTAGT. V dropped 7 bases and J dropped 0; count of bases not matched to a gene: 9. This CDR3 is 16 amino acids long. The CDR3 DNA follows: TGTGCCAGCATGAGTTTAAGGGACAGGGCTAACTATGGCTACACCTTC. Its translation is CASMSLRDRANYGYTF.

This sequence joins TRBV27 and TRBJ2-5; 7 positions match TRBD1. CDR3 size: 15 residues. Germline V lookup: CDR1 MNHEY, CDR2 SMNVEV (reference sequence). V lost 4 bases to trimming and J lost 0 bases; unmatched junction nucleotides: 5. In nucleotides, the CDR3 is TGTGCCAGCAGTTCCTTTGACAGGGACCAAGAGACCCAGTACTTC. Its protein is CASSSFDRDQETQYF.

This clone was seen just once. The chain links TRBV9 to TRBJ2-1, with 7 bases lining up with TRBD1. V lost 2 bases and J lost 9; bases outside the gene matches: 11. The germline V gene has CDR1 SGDLS and CDR2 YYNGEE. The CDR3 has 15 residues. CDR3 residues: CASSVFITGVGEQFF. The CDR3 region has the DNA TGTGCCAGCAGCGTGTTCATTACAGGGGTGGGTGAGCAGTTCTTC.

This chain links TRBV5-6 with TRBJ2-1; 7 positions agree with TRBD1. With V trimmed by 3 bases and J by 8 bases, 23 bases remained unmatched. Germline CDR1 and CDR2: SGHDT and YYEEEE. The CDR3 extends over 19 amino acids. The CDR3 DNA reads TGTGCCAGCAGCTCCCCGATAAATCTGGACAGGACTCTGGGGGATGAGCAGTTCTTC. Protein: CASSSPINLDRTLGDEQFF.

Of note for this clone: This may come from a read error, since a much larger clone is one base off. This chain connects TRBV6-4 to TRBJ2-3, with 7 nucleotides matching TRBD2. The CDR3 runs 14 residues. The V and J ends lost 2 bases and 1 base, in that order; junction bases with no gene match: 0. CDR1 and CDR2 from the germline V gene are MRHNA and SNTAGT. The CDR3, as DNA: TGTGCCAGCAGTGACGCGGGGGGCACAGATACGCAGTATTTT. Protein product: CASSDAGGTDTQYF.

This chain links TRBV4-3 with TRBJ2-3; 7 bases fit TRBD1. The V gene's germline CDR1 is LGHNA and CDR2 YSLEER. This CDR3 comprises 15 residues. J was trimmed by 6 bases and V by 2 bases; bases with no gene match: 8. The CDR3 DNA is TGCGCCAGCAGCCAACATCTACAGGGGCGGGATACGCAGTATTTT. Amino acid sequence: CASSQHLQGRDTQYF.

The chain is built from TRBV5-1 and TRBJ2-1; D is perhaps TRBD2 (7 bases). The CDR3 totals 16 residues. Per the germline V gene, CDR1 is SGHRS and CDR2 is YFSETQ. Trimming removed 4 bases at V and 4 bases at J, with 18 bases between. CDR3 residues: CASSPPNGGPYNEQFF. The CDR3 DNA reads TGCGCCAGCAGCCCCCCCAACGGGGGGCCTTACAATGAGCAGTTCTTC. Drawing the rest from reference TRBV5-1 and TRBJ2-1, the complete variable domain is KAGVTQTPRYLIKTRGQQVTLSCSPISGHRSVSWYQQTPGQGLQFLFEYFSETQRNKGNFPGRFSGRQFSNSRSEMNVSTLELGDSALYLCASSPPNGGPYNEQFFGPGTRLTVL.

V is TRBV7-9 and J is TRBJ2-2; D is possibly TRBD1 (5 bases). V lost 2 bases, J lost 7 bases, and 14 bases lay in between. The length of the CDR3 is 15 residues. The germline V gene has CDR1 SEHNR and CDR2 FQNEAQ (reference sequence). Here the CDR3 reads CASSLSSGKVGELFF. CDR3 coding DNA: TGTGCCAGCAGCTTATCGTCAGGGAAGGTCGGGGAGCTGTTTTTT.

The CDR3 DNA is TGTGCCAGCAGCTTTCAGGGGCCCCTCTCTGGAAACACCATATATTTT. Its protein product is CASSFQGPLSGNTIYF. The chain joins TRBV5-6 to TRBJ1-3; D is perhaps TRBD1 (6 bases). The CDR3 is made up of 16 amino acids. The V gene lost 2 bases and the J gene lost 0 bases, with 12 bases spanning the gap. CDR1 is SGHDT, CDR2 YYEEEE, per germline.

A word on this clone: Germline and junction disagree at one end, which may indicate a read error. This rearrangement joins TRBV14 to TRBJ1-1; TRBD1 might be the D (6 bases). The CDR3 covers 14 residues. The germline V gene encodes CDR1 SGHDN and CDR2 FVKESK. The CDR3 loop is CASRQDGGRTEAFF. CDR3 DNA: TGTGCCAGCAGACAAGACGGGGGGCGCACTGAAGCTTTCTTT.

The V and J genes are TRBV15 and TRBJ1-3; D gene ambiguous. CDR1 is LNHNV, CDR2 YYDKDF, per germline (reference sequence). CDR3 length equals 12 residues. Trimming cost V 11 bases and J 0 bases, with 8 bases left between them. The CDR3 DNA follows: TGTGCCTCTCGGGACTCTGGAAACACCATATATTTT. As protein: CASRDSGNTIYF.

This clone was recorded a few times. V usage is TRBV7-2 and J usage is TRBJ1-5, with TRBD1 identical over 8 bases. This CDR3 is built from 15 residues. The germline V gene has CDR1 SGHTA and CDR2 FQGNSA. V lost 3 bases to trimming and J lost 4 bases; unmatched junction nucleotides: 5. CDR3 sequence: CASSFHRGGNQPQHF. Here the CDR3 DNA reads TGTGCCAGCAGCTTCCACAGGGGGGGGAATCAGCCCCAGCATTTT.

CDR3 sequence reads: CASSVERRNTDTQYF. As DNA, the CDR3 is TGTGCCAGCAGCGTCGAGCGACGGAATACAGATACGCAGTATTTT. The V call is TRBV9, the J call TRBJ2-3, with D unclear. The germline V gene encodes CDR1 SGDLS and CDR2 YYNGEE. V dropped 2 bases and J dropped 3 bases, with 13 bases sitting between them. CDR3 length equals 15 residues.

This chain links TRBV11-2 with TRBJ1-3; D gene ambiguous. Trimming cost V 3 bases and J 1 base, with 19 bases left between them. CDR3 length: 18 residues. CDR1 is SGHAT and CDR2 is FQNNGV in the germline V gene. CDR3 residues: CASSFPIHGSRSGNTIYF. The CDR3 DNA sequence: TGTGCCAGCAGCTTCCCTATTCATGGGAGTAGGTCTGGAAACACCATATATTTT.

The sample holds a few counts of this clone. V and J are TRBV5-5 and TRBJ1-2; the match to TRBD1 covers 9 bases. The length of the CDR3 is 15 residues. The germline V gene encodes CDR1 SGHKS and CDR2 YYEKEE (reference sequence). J was trimmed by 4 bases and V by 4 bases; bases with no gene match: 8. The chain's CDR3 is CASSLGLDRGYGYTF. The CDR3 coding sequence is TGTGCCAGCAGCCTAGGCCTGGACAGGGGCTATGGCTACACCTTC.

The rearrangement joins TRBV5-8 to TRBJ2-7, with D tentatively TRBD1 (5 bases). From germline, CDR1 is SGHTS and CDR2 YDEGEE. Trimming removed 0 bases at V and 3 bases at J, with 19 bases between. The CDR3 is 17 amino acids. Here the CDR3 DNA reads TGTGCCAGCAGCTTGGGTCCAGGGCGGTCCACCAACTACGAGCAGTACTTC. Translating it yields CASSLGPGRSTNYEQYF.

This chain links TRBV7-2 with TRBJ2-5; D unclear. CDR1 is SGHTA and CDR2 is FQGNSA in the germline V gene. Trimming left V 1 base short and J 1 base short, with 10 bases between. The CDR3 contains 15 residues. CDR3 region: CASSLEPELQETQYF. CDR3 DNA: TGTGCCAGCAGCTTAGAACCGGAGCTCCAAGAGACCCAGTACTTC. The full variable domain, in which reference TRBV7-2 and TRBJ2-5 provide the parts outside the CDR3, is GAGVSQSPSNKVTEKGKDVELRCDPISGHTALYWYRQSLGQGLEFLIYFQGNSAPDKSGLPSDRFSAERTGGSVSTLTIQRTQQEDSAVYLCASSLEPELQETQYFGPGTRLLVL.

CDR3 protein: CASSTLTSDIYNEQFF. CDR3 nucleotides: TGTGCCAGTAGTACCCTAACTAGCGATATCTACAATGAGCAGTTCTTC. The genes are TRBV19 and TRBJ2-1, with 7 bases lining up with TRBD2. CDR1 is LNHDA, CDR2 SQIVND, per germline (reference sequence). This CDR3 is 16 amino acids long. V lost 4 bases, J lost 3 bases, and 9 bases stayed unmatched.

The chain has TRBV2 and TRBJ2-7, with TRBD1 matching over 8 bases. There are 13 residues in the CDR3. The trim removed 3 bases at V and 5 bases at J, leaving 3 bases unmatched. The germline CDR1 and CDR2 sequences are SNHLY and FYNNEI. CDR3 sequence (DNA): TGTGCCAGCAGTGAGGACAGGGAAGACGAGCAGTACTTC. It is translated as CASSEDREDEQYF.

A note on this clone: This same CDR3 is encoded by further DNA sequences in the sample. The chain links TRBV6-5 to TRBJ1-1; D is uncertain. Germline V gene sequence: CDR1 MNHEY, CDR2 SVGAGI. Between the trimmed V and J ends, which lost 2 bases and 4 bases, there was a span of 5 bases. The CDR3 is made up of 12 amino acids. The CDR3 sequence is CASSYGSTEAFF. For the CDR3, the DNA is TGTGCCAGCAGTTACGGGAGCACTGAAGCTTTCTTT.

The V and J genes are TRBV25-1 and TRBJ1-1, with 8 bases lining up with TRBD1. CDR1 and CDR2 (germline): MGHDK, SYGVNS. The CDR3 sequence is 13 residues long. J lost 3 bases, V lost 6 bases, and 3 bases had no gene match. The CDR3, as DNA: TGTGCCAGCAGGGACAGGGCGTACACTGAAGCTTTCTTT. As protein: CASRDRAYTEAFF.

V gene TRBV5-1 combines with J gene TRBJ1-6; 10 bases fit TRBD1. J gave up 4 bases and V 7 bases, and 11 bases lay outside the gene matches. Germline V gene data show CDR1 as SGHRS and CDR2 as YFSETQ. The CDR3 sequence is 17 residues long. The CDR3 DNA sequence: TGCGCCAGCCAAGGGGGGACAGGGGCGTCTTATAATTCACCCCTCCACTTT. Translated: CASQGGTGASYNSPLHF.